The present T cell receptor beta chain was sequenced within a study of siplizumab effects on memory and regulatory T cells. Sequenced by immunoSEQ multiplex PCR; TCRdb stores in-frame clones only, minus some. The sample shows some 100,000 clones, roughly 96% of them seen only once. Whole-study results and caveats: Proliferating clones, CD4+ or CD8+, lacked an assignable naive or memory phenotype in roughly 80-96% of cases.

The ends were cut back, 5 bases at V and 0 bases at J, with 12 bases in the middle. CDR3 length: 16 amino acids. Per the germline V gene, CDR1 is SGHDT and CDR2 is YYEEEE. A word on this clone: The antigen is unknown.

The TCR originated in a human donor in good health. Sequencing was done on a sample of naive CD4+ T cells sorted from blood. The chain is built from TRBV5-6 and TRBJ1-6; weak D call: TRBD1 (6 bases). The CDR3 protein is CASSPGQSSYNSPLHF. In DNA, the CDR3 is TGTGCCAGCAGTCCCGGACAGAGCTCCTATAATTCACCCCTCCACTTT.